What follows is one T cell receptor beta chain and its context. Unique molecular identifiers were used to barcode this TCRbeta library. Via MiXCR, TCRdb re-called the PCR reads, giving one row per CDR3 protein. Of a few hundred thousand distinct CDR3 sequences detected, roughly 9% appear once; the ten largest clones hold over 5%. Germline CDR1 SSHAT, CDR2 FNYEAQ (reference sequence). The CDR3 has 15 amino acids. Between the trimmed V and J ends, which lost 2 bases and 5 bases, there was a span of 16 bases. The data derive from a study of T-cell reconstitution after alpha-beta-depleted transplantation in children.

This sample comprised PBMCs from the stem cell graft donor, obtained from the stem cell graft. J is TRBJ2-7 and V is TRBV7-7; D is ambiguous. The TCR sequence derives from a human donor who donated a stem cell graft to a child with acute lymphoblastic leukemia. CDR3 loop: CASSLNPEAIHEQYF. Here the CDR3 DNA reads TGTGCCAGCAGCTTAAATCCTGAGGCGATCCACGAGCAGTACTTC.